A selection of T cell receptor beta chains follows, all from one sample in a study of T cell changes during pregnancy in multiple sclerosis. Measured with immunoSEQ multiplex PCR; TCRdb has only the in-frame clones, and not every one. The sample lists around 88,000 clones, approximately 92% seen once, with about 2.4% in the top ten. The sequencing used peripheral blood, collected in the first trimester of pregnancy. Every receptor here comes from a female donor with multiple sclerosis, enrolled in a pregnancy study. Each CDR3 is given with its conserved first and last residue. A D gene is named only where the DNA matches it firmly. Rows may omit the clone size; those that give it use once, few, many or a size class.

j_call d_call v_call clone_size cdr3_aa cdr3_nt
TRBJ2-1 TRBD2 TRBV19 . CASRLAGNWDNEQFF TGTGCCAGTAGACTAGCGGGGAATTGGGACAATGAGCAGTTCTTC
TRBJ1-5 TRBD1 TRBV6-1 . CASRRGQGDGQPQHF TGTGCCAGCAGAAGAGGACAGGGGGACGGTCAGCCCCAGCATTTT
TRBJ1-2 TRBD1 TRBV28 . CASSLWTGVNLYGYTF TGTGCCAGCAGTTTGTGGACAGGGGTAAACCTCTATGGCTACACCTTC
TRBJ1-5 . TRBV7-7 . CASSYVGQKLNSNQPQHF TGTGCTAGCAGCTACGTGGGGCAGAAGCTTAATAGCAATCAGCCCCAGCATTTT
TRBJ2-1 . TRBV6-6 . CASAKRVGADNEQFF TGTGCCAGCGCTAAACGGGTGGGAGCGGACAATGAGCAGTTCTTC
TRBJ2-1 TRBD2 TRBV6-4 . CASSALAGDFNEQFF TGTGCCAGCAGTGCTCTAGCGGGAGATTTCAATGAGCAGTTCTTC
TRBJ2-7 TRBD2 TRBV9 once CASSVAGTSSYEQYF TGTGCCAGCAGCGTAGCCGGGACTAGCAGCTACGAGCAGTACTTC
TRBJ1-1 . TRBV23-1 . CASSQSWGRLNTEAFF TGCGCCAGCAGTCAATCGTGGGGCAGACTGAACACTGAAGCTTTCTTT
TRBJ2-3 TRBD2 TRBV5-1 . CASSLARIAGLGDTQYF TGCGCCAGCAGCTTGGCCCGGATAGCGGGGCTTGGGGATACGCAGTATTTT
TRBJ2-5 . TRBV30 once CAWSVFGGVAETQYF TGTGCCTGGAGTGTATTCGGGGGAGTAGCAGAGACCCAGTACTTC
TRBJ2-7 TRBD1 TRBV27 . CASSLWGQGVREQYF TGTGCCAGCAGTTTATGGGGACAGGGGGTCCGCGAGCAGTACTTC
TRBJ2-3 TRBD1 TRBV6-5 . CASSPGQTLHTQYF TGTGCCAGCAGTCCGGGACAGACACTCCATACGCAGTATTTT
TRBJ2-7 . TRBV7-2 . CASSLAGGYEQYF TGTGCCAGCAGCTTAGCGGGAGGCTACGAGCAGTACTTC
TRBJ1-2 TRBD1 TRBV7-9 . CASSPGTGWSGYTF TGTGCCAGCAGCCCCGGGACAGGTTGGTCTGGCTACACCTTC
TRBJ2-3 TRBD2 TRBV2 . CASKWNAGTSGSADTQYF TGTGCCAGCAAGTGGAACGCCGGGACTAGCGGGAGCGCAGATACGCAGTATTTT
TRBJ1-4 . TRBV18 once CASSPRGGGDKLFF TGTGCCAGCTCACCAAGAGGCGGAGGGGACAAACTGTTTTTT
TRBJ1-1 . TRBV6-1 . CASSEARVQGKTEAFF TGTGCCAGCAGTGAAGCTCGGGTACAGGGTAAGACTGAAGCTTTCTTT
TRBJ1-4 . TRBV18 once CASSPGRVPTEKLFF TGTGCCAGCTCACCGGGGAGGGTCCCTACTGAAAAACTGTTTTTT
TRBJ2-3 . TRBV9 . CASREYSSTDTQYF TGTGCCAGCCGGGAGTACTCTAGCACAGATACGCAGTATTTT
TRBJ2-5 TRBD2 TRBV6-1 . CATRGGTVQETQYF TGTGCCACCCGGGGAGGGACCGTTCAAGAGACCCAGTACTTC
TRBJ1-3 . TRBV7-2 . CASSLRTATFTGNTIYF TGTGCCAGCAGCTTAAGGACAGCCACCTTTACTGGAAACACCATATATTTT
TRBJ2-1 . TRBV7-9 . CASSLGFEALYNEQFF TGTGCCAGCAGCTTAGGGTTTGAGGCTCTTTACAATGAGCAGTTCTTC
TRBJ2-2 . TRBV5-1 . CASSQGFGELFF TGCGCCAGCAGCCAGGGGTTCGGGGAGCTGTTTTTT